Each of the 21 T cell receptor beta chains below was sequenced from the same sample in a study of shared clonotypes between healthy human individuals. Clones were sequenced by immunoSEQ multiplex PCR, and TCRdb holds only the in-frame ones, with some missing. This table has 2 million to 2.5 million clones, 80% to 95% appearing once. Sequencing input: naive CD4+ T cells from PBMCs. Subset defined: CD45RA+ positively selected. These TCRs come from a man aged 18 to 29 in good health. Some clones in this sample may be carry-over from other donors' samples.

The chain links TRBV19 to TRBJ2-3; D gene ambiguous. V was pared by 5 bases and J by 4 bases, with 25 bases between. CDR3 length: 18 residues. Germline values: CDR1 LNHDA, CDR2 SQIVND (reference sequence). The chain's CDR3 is CASSSRELQRAAPDTQYF. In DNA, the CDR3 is TGTGCCAGTAGTTCGCGAGAACTACAGCGTGCCGCACCAGATACGCAGTATTTT.

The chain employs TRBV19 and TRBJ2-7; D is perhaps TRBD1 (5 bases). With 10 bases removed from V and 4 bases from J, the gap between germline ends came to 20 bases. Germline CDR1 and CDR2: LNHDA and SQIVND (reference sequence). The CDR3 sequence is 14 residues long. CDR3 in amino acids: CATRPWGSAYEQYF. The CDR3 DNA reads TGTGCCACGAGACCCTGGGGCAGCGCTTACGAGCAGTACTTC. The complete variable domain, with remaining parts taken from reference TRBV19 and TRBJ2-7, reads DGGITQSPKYLFRKEGQNVTLSCEQNLNHDAMYWYRQDPGQGLRLIYYSQIVNDFQKGDIAEGYSVSREKKESFPLTVTSAQKNPTAFYLCATRPWGSAYEQYFGPGTRLTVT.

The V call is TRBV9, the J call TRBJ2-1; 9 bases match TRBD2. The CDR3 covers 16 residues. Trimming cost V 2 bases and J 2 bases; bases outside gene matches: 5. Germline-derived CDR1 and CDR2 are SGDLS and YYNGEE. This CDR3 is CASSVHSGSPYNEQFF. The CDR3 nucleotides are TGTGCCAGCAGCGTTCATAGCGGGAGCCCCTACAATGAGCAGTTCTTC.

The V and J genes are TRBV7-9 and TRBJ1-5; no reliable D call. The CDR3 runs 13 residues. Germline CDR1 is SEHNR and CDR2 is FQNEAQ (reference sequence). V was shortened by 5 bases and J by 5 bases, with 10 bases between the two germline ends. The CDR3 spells CASSPSSDQPQHF. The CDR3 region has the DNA TGTGCCAGCAGCCCTTCTTCCGATCAGCCCCAGCATTTT. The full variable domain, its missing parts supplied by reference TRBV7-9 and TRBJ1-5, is DTGVSQNPRHKITKRGQNVTFRCDPISEHNRLYWYRQTLGQGPEFLTYFQNEAQLEKSRLLSDRFSAERPKGSFSTLEIQRTEQGDSAMYLCASSPSSDQPQHFGDGTRLSIL.

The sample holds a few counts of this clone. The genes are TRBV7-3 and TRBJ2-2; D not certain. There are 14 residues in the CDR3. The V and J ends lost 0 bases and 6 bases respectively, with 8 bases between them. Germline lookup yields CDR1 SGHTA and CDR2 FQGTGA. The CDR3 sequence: CASSLTGSPGELFF. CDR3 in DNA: TGTGCCAGCAGCTTAACGGGTAGTCCCGGGGAGCTGTTTTTT.

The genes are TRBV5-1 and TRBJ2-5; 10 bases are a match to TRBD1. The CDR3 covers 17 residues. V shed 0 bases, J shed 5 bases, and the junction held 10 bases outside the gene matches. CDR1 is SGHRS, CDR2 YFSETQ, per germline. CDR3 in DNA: TGCGCCAGCAGCTTGGCTGTGAGGACAGGGGGGGCGGAGACCCAGTACTTC. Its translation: CASSLAVRTGGAETQYF.

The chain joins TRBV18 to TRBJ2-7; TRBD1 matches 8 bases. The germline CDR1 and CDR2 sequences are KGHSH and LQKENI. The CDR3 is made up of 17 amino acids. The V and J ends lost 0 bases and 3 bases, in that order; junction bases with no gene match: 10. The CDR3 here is CASSPPRSGGQGYEQYF. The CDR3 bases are TGTGCCAGCTCACCACCACGTTCAGGGGGCCAGGGCTACGAGCAGTACTTC.

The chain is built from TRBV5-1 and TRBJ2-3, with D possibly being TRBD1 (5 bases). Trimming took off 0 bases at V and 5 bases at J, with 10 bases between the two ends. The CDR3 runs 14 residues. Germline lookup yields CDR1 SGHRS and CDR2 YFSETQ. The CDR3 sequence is CASSLGGWLDTQYF. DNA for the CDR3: TGCGCCAGCAGCTTGGGGGGCTGGTTAGATACGCAGTATTTT.

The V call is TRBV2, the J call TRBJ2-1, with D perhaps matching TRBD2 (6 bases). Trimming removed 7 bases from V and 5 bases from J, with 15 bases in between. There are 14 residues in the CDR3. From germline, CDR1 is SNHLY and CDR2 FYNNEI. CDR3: CASILASVNNEQFF. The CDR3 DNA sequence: TGTGCCAGCATCTTGGCTAGCGTTAACAATGAGCAGTTCTTC.

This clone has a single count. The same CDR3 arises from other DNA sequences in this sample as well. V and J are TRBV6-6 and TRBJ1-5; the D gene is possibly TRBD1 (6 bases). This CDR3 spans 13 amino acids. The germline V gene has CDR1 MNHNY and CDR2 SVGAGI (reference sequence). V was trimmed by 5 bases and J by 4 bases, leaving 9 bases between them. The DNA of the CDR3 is TGTGCCAGCAGTCCCCAGGGGAATCAGCCCCAGCATTTT. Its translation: CASSPQGNQPQHF.

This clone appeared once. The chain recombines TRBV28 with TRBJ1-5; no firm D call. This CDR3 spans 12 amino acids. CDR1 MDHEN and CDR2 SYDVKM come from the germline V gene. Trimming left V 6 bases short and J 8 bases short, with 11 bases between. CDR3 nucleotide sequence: TGTGCCAGCAGCGATGAGGGCAAGCCCCAGCATTTT. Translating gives CASSDEGKPQHF.

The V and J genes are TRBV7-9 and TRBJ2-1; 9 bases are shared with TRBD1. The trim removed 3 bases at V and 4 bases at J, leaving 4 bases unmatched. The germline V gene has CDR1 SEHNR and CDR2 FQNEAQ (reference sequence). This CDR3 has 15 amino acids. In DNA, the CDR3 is TGTGCCAGCAGCTTCCCGGGACAGGGTTACAATGAGCAGTTCTTC. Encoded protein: CASSFPGQGYNEQFF.

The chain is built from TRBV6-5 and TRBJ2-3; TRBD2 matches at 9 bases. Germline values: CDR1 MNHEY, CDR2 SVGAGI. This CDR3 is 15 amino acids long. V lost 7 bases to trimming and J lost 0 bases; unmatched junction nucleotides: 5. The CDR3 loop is CASTRLAVSTDTQYF. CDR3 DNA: TGTGCCAGCACCCGACTAGCGGTGAGCACAGATACGCAGTATTTT.

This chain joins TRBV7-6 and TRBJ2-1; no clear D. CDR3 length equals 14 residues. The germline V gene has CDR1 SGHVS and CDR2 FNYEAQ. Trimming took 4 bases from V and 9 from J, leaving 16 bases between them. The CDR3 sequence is CASSSDVGRGEQFF. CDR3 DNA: TGTGCCAGCAGCTCAGACGTCGGGCGCGGTGAGCAGTTCTTC.

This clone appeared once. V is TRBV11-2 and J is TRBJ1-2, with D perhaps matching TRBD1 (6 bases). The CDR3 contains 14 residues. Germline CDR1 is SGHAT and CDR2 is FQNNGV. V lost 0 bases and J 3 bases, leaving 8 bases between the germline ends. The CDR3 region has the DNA TGTGCCAGCAGCTTAGACCGACAGGACTATGGCTACACCTTC. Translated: CASSLDRQDYGYTF.

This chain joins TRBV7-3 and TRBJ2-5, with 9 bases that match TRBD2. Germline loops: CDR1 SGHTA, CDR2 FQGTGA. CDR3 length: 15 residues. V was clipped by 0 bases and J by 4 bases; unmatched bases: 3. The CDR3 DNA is TGTGCCAGCAGCTTAACTAGCGGGAGTGGAGAGACCCAGTACTTC. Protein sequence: CASSLTSGSGETQYF.

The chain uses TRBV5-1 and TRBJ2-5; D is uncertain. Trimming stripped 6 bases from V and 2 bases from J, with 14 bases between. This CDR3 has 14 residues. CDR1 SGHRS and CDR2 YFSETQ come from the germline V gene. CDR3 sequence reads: CASNQQPPQETQYF. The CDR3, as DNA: TGCGCCAGCAACCAACAGCCCCCGCAAGAGACCCAGTACTTC.

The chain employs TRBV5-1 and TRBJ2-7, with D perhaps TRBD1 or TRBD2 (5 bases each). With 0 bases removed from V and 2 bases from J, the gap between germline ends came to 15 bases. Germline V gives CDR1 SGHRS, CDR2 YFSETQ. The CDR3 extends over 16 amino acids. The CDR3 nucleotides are TGCGCCAGCAGCTTGGGTGGGTCGGGGCATCCCTACGAGCAGTACTTC. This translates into CASSLGGSGHPYEQYF. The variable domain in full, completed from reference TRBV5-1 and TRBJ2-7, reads KAGVTQTPRYLIKTRGQQVTLSCSPISGHRSVSWYQQTPGQGLQFLFEYFSETQRNKGNFPGRFSGRQFSNSRSEMNVSTLELGDSALYLCASSLGGSGHPYEQYFGPGTRLTVT.

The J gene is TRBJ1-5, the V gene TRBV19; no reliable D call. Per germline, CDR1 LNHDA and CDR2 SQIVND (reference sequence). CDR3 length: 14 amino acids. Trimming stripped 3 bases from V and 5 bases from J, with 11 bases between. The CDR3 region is CASSISDIDQPQHF. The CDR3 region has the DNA TGTGCCAGTAGTATCTCTGACATAGATCAGCCCCAGCATTTT.

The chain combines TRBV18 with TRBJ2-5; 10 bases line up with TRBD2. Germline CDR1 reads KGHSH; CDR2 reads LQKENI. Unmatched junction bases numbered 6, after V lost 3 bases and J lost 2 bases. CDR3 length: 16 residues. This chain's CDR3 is CASSPPWTSGQETQYF. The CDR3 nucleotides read TGTGCCAGCTCACCCCCCTGGACTAGCGGACAAGAGACCCAGTACTTC.

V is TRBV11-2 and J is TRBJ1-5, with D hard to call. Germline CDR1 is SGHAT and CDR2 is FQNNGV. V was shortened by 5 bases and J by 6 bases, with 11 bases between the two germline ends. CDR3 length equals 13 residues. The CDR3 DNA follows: TGTGCCAGCAGCCTCGGGCCGGGTCAGCCCCAGCATTTT. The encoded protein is CASSLGPGQPQHF. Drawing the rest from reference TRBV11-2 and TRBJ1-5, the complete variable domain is EAGVAQSPRYKIIEKRQSVAFWCNPISGHATLYWYQQILGQGPKLLIQFQNNGVVDDSQLPKDRFSAERLKGVDSTLKIQPAKLEDSAVYLCASSLGPGQPQHFGDGTRLSIL.